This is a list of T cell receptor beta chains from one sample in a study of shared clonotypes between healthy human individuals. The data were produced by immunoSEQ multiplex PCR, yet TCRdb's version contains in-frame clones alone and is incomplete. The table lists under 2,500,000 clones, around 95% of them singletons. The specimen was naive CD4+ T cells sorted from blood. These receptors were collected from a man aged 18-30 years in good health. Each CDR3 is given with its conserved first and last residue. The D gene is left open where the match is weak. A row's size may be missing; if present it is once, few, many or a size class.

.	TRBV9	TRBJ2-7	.	CASSVGDTRDYEQYF	TGTGCCAGCAGCGTAGGGGACACCCGCGACTACGAGCAGTACTTC
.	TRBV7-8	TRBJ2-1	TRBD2	CASSFPGLAGDYEQFF	TGTGCCAGCAGCTTTCCGGGACTAGCGGGAGACTATGAGCAGTTCTTC
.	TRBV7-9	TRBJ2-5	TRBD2	CASSPSGRGGQETQYF	TGTGCCAGCAGCCCCAGCGGGAGGGGGGGCCAAGAGACCCAGTACTTC
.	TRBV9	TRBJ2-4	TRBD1	CASSVEGGQGSKNIQYF	TGTGCCAGCAGCGTAGAGGGGGGACAGGGGTCCAAAAACATTCAGTACTTC
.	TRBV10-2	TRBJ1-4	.	CASSPGFGGMEFF	TGCGCCAGCAGTCCGGGATTTGGGGGGATGGAATTTTTT
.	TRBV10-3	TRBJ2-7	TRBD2	CAIGEGTNYEQYF	TGTGCCATTGGGGAGGGGACTAACTACGAGCAGTACTTC
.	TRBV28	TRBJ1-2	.	CASNRERGGGYTF	TGTGCCAGCAACCGGGAGAGGGGAGGCGGCTACACCTTC
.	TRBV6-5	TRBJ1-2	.	CASSTMDSYGYTF	TGTGCCAGCAGTACCATGGACAGCTATGGCTACACCTTC
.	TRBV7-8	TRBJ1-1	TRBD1	CASSLVGGMNTEAFF	TGTGCCAGCAGCTTAGTAGGGGGCATGAACACTGAAGCTTTCTTT
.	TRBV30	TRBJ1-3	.	CAWGSSSGNTIYF	TGTGCCTGGGGGTCGAGCTCTGGAAACACCATATATTTT
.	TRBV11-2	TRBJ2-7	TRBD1	CASSLAGQGFYEQYF	TGTGCCAGCAGCTTAGCGGGACAGGGGTTCTACGAGCAGTACTTC
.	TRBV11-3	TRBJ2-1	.	CASSKGGNEQFF	TGTGCCAGCAGTAAAGGGGGAAATGAGCAGTTCTTC
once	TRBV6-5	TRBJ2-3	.	CASSYYPSDTQYF	TGTGCCAGCAGTTACTATCCGAGTGATACGCAGTATTTT
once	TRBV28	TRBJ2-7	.	CASSSPYRASRLEQYF	TGTGCCAGCAGTTCCCCTTACCGGGCCTCGAGATTGGAGCAGTACTTC
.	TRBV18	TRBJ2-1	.	CASSPSLAAYNEQFF	TGTGCCAGCTCACCATCGTTGGCCGCTTACAATGAGCAGTTCTTC
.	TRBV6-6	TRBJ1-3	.	CASSYSAVGGNTIYF	TGTGCCAGCAGTTACTCAGCGGTAGGCGGAAACACCATATATTTT
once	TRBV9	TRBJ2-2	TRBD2	CASSLLPGTSAGELFF	TGTGCCAGCAGCCTCCTTCCCGGGACTAGCGCCGGGGAGCTGTTTTTT
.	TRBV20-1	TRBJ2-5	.	CSVRLDKTQYF	TGCAGTGTGCGGCTTGATAAGACCCAGTACTTC
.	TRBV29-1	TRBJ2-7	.	CSVEDPSEGYEQYF	TGTAGCGTTGAAGACCCTTCGGAGGGCTACGAGCAGTACTTC
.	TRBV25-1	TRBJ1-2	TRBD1	CASARTGWSYGYTF	TGTGCCAGCGCTCGGACAGGGTGGAGCTATGGCTACACCTTC
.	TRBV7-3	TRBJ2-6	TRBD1	CASSPPTGSGANVLTF	TGTGCCAGCAGCCCCCCGACAGGGTCTGGGGCCAACGTCCTGACTTTC
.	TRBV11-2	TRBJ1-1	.	CASSSRGPATEAFF	TGTGCCAGCAGCTCACGGGGCCCTGCCACTGAAGCTTTCTTT
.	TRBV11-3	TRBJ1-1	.	CASSRYMNTEAFF	TGTGCCAGCAGCCGCTATATGAACACTGAAGCTTTCTTT
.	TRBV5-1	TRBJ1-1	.	CASSSMDGTEAFF	TGCGCCAGCAGCTCAATGGATGGCACTGAAGCTTTCTTT
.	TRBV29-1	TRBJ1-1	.	CSGVGAALLNTEAFF	TGCAGCGGCGTAGGGGCAGCCCTTTTGAACACTGAAGCTTTCTTT
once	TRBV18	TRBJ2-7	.	CASSPPSANEQYF	TGTGCCAGCTCACCACCGTCAGCTAACGAGCAGTACTTC
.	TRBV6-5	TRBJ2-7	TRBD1	CASGRGTGVYEQYF	TGTGCCAGCGGCCGTGGGACAGGGGTTTACGAGCAGTACTTC
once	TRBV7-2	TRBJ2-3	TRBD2	CASSPKILAGGTDTQYF	TGTGCCAGCAGCCCAAAGATCTTAGCGGGGGGAACAGATACGCAGTATTTT
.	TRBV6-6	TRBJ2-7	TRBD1	CASSYRDRGYEQYF	TGTGCCAGCAGTTATCGGGACAGGGGCTACGAGCAGTACTTC
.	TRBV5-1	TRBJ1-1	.	CASSLAGGLGTEAFF	TGCGCCAGCAGCTTGGCTGGGGGGCTTGGCACTGAAGCTTTCTTT
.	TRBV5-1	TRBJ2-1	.	CASSTLSAGREQFF	TGCGCCAGCAGCACCCTGTCGGCGGGCCGTGAGCAGTTCTTC
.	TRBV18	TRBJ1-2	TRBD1	CASSPWTGSGGYTF	TGTGCCAGCTCACCATGGACAGGCTCTGGCGGCTACACCTTC
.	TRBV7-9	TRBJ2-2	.	CASSGTNTGELFF	TGTGCCAGCAGCGGGACGAACACCGGGGAGCTGTTTTTT